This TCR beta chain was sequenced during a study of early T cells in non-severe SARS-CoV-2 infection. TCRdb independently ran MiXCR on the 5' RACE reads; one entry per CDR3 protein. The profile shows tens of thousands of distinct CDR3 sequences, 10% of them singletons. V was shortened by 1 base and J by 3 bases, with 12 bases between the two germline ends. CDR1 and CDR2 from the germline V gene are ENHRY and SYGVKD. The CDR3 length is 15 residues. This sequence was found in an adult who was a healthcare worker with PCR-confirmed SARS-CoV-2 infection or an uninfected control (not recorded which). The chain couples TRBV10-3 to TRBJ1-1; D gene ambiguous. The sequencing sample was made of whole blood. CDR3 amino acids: CAISEYSPWDTEAFF. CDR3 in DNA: TGTGCCATCAGTGAGTACAGCCCCTGGGACACTGAAGCTTTCTTT.